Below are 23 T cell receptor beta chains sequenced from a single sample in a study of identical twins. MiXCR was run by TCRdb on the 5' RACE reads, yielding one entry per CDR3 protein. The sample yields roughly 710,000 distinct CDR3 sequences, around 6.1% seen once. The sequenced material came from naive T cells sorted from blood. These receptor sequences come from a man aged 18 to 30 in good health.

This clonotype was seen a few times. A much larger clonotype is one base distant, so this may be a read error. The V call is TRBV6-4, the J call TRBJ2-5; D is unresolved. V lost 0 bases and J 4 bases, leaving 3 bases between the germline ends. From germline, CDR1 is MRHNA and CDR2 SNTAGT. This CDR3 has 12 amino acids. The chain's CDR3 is CASSDSRETQYF. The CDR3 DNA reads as TGTGCCAGCAGTGACTCGAGAGAGACCCAGTACTTC.

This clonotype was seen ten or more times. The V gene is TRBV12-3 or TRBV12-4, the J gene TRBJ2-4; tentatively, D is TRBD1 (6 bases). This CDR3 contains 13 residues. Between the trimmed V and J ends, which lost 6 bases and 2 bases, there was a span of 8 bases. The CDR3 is CASSRGTKNIQYF. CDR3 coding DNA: TGTGCCAGCAGCAGGGGAACCAAAAACATTCAGTACTTC.

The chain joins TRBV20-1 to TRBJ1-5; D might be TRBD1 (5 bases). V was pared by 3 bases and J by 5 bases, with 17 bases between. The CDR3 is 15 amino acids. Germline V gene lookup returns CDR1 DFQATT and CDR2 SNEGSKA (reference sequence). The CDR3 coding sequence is TGCAGTGCTAGCCTTGAAATGGGGCAATATCAGCCCCAGCATTTT. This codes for CSASLEMGQYQPQHF.

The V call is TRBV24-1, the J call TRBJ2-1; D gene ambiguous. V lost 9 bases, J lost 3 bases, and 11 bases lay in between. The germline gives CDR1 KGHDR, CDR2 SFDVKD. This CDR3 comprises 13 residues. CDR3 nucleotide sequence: TGTGCCACCGAGGACGGTAACTACAATGAGCAGTTCTTC. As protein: CATEDGNYNEQFF.

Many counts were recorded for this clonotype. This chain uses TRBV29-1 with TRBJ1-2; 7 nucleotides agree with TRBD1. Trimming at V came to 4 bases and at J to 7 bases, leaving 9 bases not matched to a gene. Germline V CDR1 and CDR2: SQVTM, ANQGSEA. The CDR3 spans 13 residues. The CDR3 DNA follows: TGCAGCGTTGGAACAGGGGCGGGTCTTGGCTACACCTTC. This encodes CSVGTGAGLGYTF. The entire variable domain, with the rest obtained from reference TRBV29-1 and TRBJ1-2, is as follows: SAVISQKPSRDICQRGTSLTIQCQVDSQVTMMFWYRQQPGQSLTLIATANQGSEATYESGFVIDKFPISRPNLTFSTLTVSNMSPEDSSIYLCSVGTGAGLGYTFGSGTRLTVV.

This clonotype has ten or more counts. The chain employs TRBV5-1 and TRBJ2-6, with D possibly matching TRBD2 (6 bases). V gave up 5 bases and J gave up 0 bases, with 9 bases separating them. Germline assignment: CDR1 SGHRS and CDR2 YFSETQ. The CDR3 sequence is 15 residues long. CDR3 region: CASRAGISGANVLTF. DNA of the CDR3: TGCGCCAGCAGGGCGGGAATCTCTGGGGCCAACGTCCTGACTTTC.

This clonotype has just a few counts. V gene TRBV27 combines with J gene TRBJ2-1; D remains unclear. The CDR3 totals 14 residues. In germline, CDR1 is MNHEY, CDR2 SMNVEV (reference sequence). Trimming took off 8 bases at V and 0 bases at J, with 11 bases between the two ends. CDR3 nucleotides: TGTGCCAGCGGGGTCGCCAACTCCTACAATGAGCAGTTCTTC. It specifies CASGVANSYNEQFF.

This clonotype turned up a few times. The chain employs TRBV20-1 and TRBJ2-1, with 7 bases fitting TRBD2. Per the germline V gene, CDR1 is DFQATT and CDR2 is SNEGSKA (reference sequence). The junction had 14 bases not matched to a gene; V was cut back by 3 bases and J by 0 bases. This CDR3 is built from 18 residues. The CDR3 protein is CSARGVGQRGHSYNEQFF. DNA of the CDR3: TGCAGTGCTAGGGGGGTCGGGCAGCGGGGCCACTCCTACAATGAGCAGTTCTTC.

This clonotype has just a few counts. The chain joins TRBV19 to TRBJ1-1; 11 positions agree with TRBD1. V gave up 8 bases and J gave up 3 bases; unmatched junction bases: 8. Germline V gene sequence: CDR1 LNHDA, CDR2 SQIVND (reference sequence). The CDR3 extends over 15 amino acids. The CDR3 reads CASGPVDRGHTEAFF. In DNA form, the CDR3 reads TGTGCCAGTGGGCCTGTGGACAGGGGGCACACTGAAGCTTTCTTT.

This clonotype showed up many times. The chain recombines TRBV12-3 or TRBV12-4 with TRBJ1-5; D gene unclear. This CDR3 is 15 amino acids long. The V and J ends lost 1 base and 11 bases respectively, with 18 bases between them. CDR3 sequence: CASSLGVPGTSTQHF. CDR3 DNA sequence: TGTGCCAGCAGTTTAGGAGTACCGGGTACCTCGACCCAGCATTTT.

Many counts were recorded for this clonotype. The CDR3, as DNA: TGTGCCAGCAGTAGGAAGGGAATTTATAGCAATCAGCCCCAGCATTTT. Protein: CASSRKGIYSNQPQHF. The gene calls are TRBV12-3 or TRBV12-4 and TRBJ1-5; unclear D gene. CDR3 size: 16 residues. Trimming pared 5 bases from V and 0 bases from J, leaving 14 bases between.

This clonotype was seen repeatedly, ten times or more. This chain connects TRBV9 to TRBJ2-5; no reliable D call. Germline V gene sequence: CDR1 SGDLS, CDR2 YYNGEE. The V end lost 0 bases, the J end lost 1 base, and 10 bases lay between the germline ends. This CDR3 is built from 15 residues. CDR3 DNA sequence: TGTGCCAGCAGCGTAGATACCCCGGGCCAAGAGACCCAGTACTTC. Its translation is CASSVDTPGQETQYF.

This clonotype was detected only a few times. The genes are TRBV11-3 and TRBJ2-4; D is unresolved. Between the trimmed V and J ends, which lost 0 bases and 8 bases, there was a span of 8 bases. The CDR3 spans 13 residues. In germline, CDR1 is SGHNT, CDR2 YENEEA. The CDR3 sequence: CASSLDGLHIQYF. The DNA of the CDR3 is TGTGCCAGCAGCTTAGACGGGTTGCACATTCAGTACTTC.

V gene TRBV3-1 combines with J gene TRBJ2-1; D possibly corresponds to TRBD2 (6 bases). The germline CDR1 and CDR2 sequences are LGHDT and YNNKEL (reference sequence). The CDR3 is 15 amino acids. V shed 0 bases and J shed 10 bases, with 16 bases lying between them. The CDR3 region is CASSQDIWGVGEQFF. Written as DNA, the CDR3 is TGTGCCAGCAGCCAAGATATATGGGGGGTGGGAGAGCAGTTCTTC.

The CDR3, as DNA: TGCAGTGCTAGAGACCAAAAACCAGGGTCCGGGACTAGCGGGAGGCCTTACAATGAGCAGTTCTTC. It translates to CSARDQKPGSGTSGRPYNEQFF. The V and J genes are TRBV20-1 and TRBJ2-1, with TRBD2 identical over 15 bases. CDR3 length equals 22 residues. V dropped 0 bases and J dropped 4; count of bases not matched to a gene: 19. The germline V gene has CDR1 DFQATT and CDR2 SNEGSKA (reference sequence).

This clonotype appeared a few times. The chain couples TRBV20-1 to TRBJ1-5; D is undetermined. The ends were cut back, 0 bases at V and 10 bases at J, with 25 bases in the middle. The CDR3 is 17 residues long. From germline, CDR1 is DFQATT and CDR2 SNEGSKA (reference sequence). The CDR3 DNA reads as TGCAGTGCTAGAGATGGGCGCACTCCCACATCGACGGGCCCCCAGCATTTT. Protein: CSARDGRTPTSTGPQHF.

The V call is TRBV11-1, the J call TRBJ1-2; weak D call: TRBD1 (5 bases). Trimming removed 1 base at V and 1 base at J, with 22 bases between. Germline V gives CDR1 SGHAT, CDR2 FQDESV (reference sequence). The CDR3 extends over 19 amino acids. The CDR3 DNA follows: TGTGCCAGCAGCTTAGGGGGACTGGGAGATCCGCGCGGTAACTATGGCTACACCTTC. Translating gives CASSLGGLGDPRGNYGYTF.

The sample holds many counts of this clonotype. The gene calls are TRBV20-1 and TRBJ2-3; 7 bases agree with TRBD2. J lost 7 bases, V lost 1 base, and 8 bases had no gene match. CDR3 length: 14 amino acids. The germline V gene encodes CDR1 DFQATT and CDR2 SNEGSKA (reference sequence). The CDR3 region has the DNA TGCAGTGCTAGAGGGGTGGGGCGGGAGCATACGCAGTATTTT. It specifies CSARGVGREHTQYF.

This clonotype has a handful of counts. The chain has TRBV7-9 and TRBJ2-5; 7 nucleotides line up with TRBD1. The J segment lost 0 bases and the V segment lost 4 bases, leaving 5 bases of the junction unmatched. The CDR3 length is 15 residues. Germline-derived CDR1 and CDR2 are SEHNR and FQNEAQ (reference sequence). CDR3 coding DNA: TGTGCCAGCAGCTCCCCCGGACAGGACCAAGAGACCCAGTACTTC. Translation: CASSSPGQDQETQYF.

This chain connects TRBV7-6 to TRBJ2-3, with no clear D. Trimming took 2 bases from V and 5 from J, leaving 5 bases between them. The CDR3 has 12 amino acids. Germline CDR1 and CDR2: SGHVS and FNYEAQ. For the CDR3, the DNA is TGTGCCAGCAGCTTACCCCAAGATACGCAGTATTTT. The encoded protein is CASSLPQDTQYF. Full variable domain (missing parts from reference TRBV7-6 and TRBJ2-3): GAGVSQSPRYKVTKRGQDVALRCDPISGHVSLYWYRQALGQGPEFLTYFNYEAQQDKSGLPNDRFSAERPEGSISTLTIQRTEQRDSAMYRCASSLPQDTQYFGPGTRLTVL.

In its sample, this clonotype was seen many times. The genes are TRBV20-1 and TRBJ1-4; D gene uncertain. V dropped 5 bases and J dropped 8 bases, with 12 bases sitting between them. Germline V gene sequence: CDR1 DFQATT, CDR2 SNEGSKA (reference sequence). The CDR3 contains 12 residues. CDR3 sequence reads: CSAPVLGEKLFF. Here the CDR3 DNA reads TGCAGTGCTCCCGTATTGGGGGAAAAACTGTTTTTT.

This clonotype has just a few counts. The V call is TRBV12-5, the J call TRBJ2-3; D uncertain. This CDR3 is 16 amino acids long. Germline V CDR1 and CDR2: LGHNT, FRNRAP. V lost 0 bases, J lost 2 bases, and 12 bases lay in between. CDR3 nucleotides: TGTGCTAGTGGTTTGGTAAATGGTGGGGTCACAGATACGCAGTATTTT. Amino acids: CASGLVNGGVTDTQYF.

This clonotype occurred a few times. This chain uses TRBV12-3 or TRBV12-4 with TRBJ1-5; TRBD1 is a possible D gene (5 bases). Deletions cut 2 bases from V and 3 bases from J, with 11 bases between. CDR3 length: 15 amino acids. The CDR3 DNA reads TGTGCCAGCAGTTTAAGGGGAGGGGTCAATCAGCCCCAGCATTTT. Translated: CASSLRGGVNQPQHF.